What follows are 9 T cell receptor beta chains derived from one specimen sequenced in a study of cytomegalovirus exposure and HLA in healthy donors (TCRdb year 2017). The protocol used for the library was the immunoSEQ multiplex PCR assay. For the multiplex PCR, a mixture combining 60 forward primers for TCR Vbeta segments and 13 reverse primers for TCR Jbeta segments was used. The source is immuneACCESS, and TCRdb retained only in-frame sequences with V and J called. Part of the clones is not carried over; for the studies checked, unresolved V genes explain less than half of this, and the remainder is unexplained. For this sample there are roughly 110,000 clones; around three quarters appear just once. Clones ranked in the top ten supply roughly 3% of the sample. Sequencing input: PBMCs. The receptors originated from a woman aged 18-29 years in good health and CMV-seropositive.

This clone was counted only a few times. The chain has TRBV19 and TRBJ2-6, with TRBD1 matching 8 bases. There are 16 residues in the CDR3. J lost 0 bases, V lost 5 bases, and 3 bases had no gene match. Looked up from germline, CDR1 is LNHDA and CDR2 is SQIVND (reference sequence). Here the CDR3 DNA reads TGTGCCAGTAGTCCGGGACAGGCCTCTGGGGCCAACGTCCTGACTTTC. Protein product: CASSPGQASGANVLTF.

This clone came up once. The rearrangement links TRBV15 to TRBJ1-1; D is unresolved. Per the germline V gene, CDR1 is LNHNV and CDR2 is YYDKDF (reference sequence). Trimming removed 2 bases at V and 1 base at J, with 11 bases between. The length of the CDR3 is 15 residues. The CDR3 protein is CATSRRISGNTEAFF. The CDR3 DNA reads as TGTGCCACCAGCAGACGAATCTCAGGGAACACTGAAGCTTTCTTT.

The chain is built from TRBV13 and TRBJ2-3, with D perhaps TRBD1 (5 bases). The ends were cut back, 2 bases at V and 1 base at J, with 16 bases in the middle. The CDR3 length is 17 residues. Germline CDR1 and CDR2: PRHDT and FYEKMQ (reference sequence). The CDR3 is CASSLPGTEGGTDTQYF. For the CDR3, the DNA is TGTGCCAGCAGCTTACCCGGTACCGAAGGGGGCACAGATACGCAGTATTTT. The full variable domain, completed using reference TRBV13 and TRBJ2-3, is AAGVIQSPRHLIKEKRETATLKCYPIPRHDTVYWYQQGPGQDPQFLISFYEKMQSDKGSIPDRFSAQQFSDYHSELNMSSLELGDSALYFCASSLPGTEGGTDTQYFGPGTRLTVL.

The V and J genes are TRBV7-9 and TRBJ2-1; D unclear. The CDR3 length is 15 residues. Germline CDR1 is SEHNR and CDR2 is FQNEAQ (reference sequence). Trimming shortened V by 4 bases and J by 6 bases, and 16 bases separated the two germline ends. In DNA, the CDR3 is TGTGCCAGCAGCTACCCGGGTCCCAGTCCCAATGAGCAGTTCTTC. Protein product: CASSYPGPSPNEQFF.

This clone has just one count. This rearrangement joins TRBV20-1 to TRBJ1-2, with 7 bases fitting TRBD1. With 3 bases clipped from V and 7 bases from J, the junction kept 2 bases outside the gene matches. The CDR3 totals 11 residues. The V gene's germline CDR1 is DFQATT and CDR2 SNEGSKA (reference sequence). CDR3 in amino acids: CSASRDSGYTF. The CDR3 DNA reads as TGCAGTGCTAGCCGGGACAGTGGCTACACCTTC.

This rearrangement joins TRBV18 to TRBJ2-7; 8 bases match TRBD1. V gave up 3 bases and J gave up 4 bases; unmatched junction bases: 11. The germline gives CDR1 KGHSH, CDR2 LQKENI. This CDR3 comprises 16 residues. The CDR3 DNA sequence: TGTGCCAGCTCACCCATCTCGGGGACAGGACTTTACGAGCAGTACTTC. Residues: CASSPISGTGLYEQYF.

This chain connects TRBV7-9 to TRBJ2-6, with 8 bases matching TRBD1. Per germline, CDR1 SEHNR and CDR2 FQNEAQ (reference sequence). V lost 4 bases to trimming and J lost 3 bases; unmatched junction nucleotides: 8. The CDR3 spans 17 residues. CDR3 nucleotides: TGTGCCAGCAGCTATTACAGGGGGTGGGGTGGGGCCAACGTCCTGACTTTC. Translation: CASSYYRGWGGANVLTF.

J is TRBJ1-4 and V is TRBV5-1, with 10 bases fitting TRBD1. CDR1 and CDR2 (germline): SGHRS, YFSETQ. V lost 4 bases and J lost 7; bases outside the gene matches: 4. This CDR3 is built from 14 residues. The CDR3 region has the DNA TGCGCCAGCAGCGTGACAGGGGGCGGTGAAAAACTGTTTTTT. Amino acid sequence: CASSVTGGGEKLFF.

The DNA for the CDR3 is TGTGCCAGCAGTTCAGGGTCGCTCTATGGCTACACCTTC. Protein product: CASSSGSLYGYTF. The genes are TRBV27 and TRBJ1-2, with D maybe TRBD1 (5 bases). The CDR3 contains 13 residues. From germline, CDR1 is MNHEY and CDR2 SMNVEV (reference sequence). V lost 4 bases and J 4 bases, leaving 10 bases between the germline ends.